This T cell receptor beta chain emerged from a study of blood T cells in healthy people across ages. A second about 7 to 11 cycle PCR used barcoded and J-beta primers. TCRdb re-called the 5' RACE reads through MiXCR, storing one row per CDR3 protein. The sample contains 700,000 to 1,000,000 distinct CDR3 sequences, more than 40% of which appear only once. Total RNA extraction produced at least 5.5 micrograms (per sample) for the study. The CDR3 loop spans 14 amino acids. The germline V gene has CDR1 SNHLY and CDR2 FYNNEI. Trimming took 4 bases from V and 9 from J, leaving 13 bases between them. Input material: blood. This chain links TRBV2 with TRBJ1-6; D is ambiguous. The sequence came from a man between 60 and 75 years old in good health. Written as DNA, the CDR3 is TGTGCCAGCAGTGGTCTGGGTTCCGCTTCACCCCTCCACTTT. Translation: CASSGLGSASPLHF.